Following are 10 T cell receptor beta chains from one sample sequenced in a study of Ad26.COV2.S vaccination and SARS-CoV-2 variants. Only in-frame clones appear in the TCRdb table, and some are missing; sequencing was by immunoSEQ multiplex PCR. The data contain hundreds of thousands of clones, 83% of them singletons. Treatment: about 20 received Ad26.COV2.S at low or high dose, single or two shots; several received placebo; per-sample allocation not given. Collection of samples fell on day 63 after the first vaccine or placebo injection. The sequencing used peripheral blood, collected in a trial of Ad26.COV2.S vaccine versus placebo. These receptors were collected from a person between 18 and 65 years old who received the Ad26.COV2.S COVID-19 vaccine or a placebo.

The chain has TRBV5-5 and TRBJ1-1; tentative D call: TRBD1 (5 bases). The CDR3 sequence is 16 residues long. V lost 4 bases to trimming and J lost 1 base, with 17 bases between them. CDR1 is SGHKS, CDR2 YYEKEE, per germline (reference sequence). CDR3: CASSVDSSGPNTEAFF. Here the CDR3 DNA reads TGTGCCAGCAGCGTAGACAGCTCCGGCCCGAACACTGAAGCTTTCTTT.

The sample holds a few counts of this clone. The V gene is TRBV7-8, the J gene TRBJ1-1; tentative D call: TRBD1 (6 bases). The germline V gene encodes CDR1 SGHVS and CDR2 FQNEAQ. The CDR3 sequence is 15 residues long. Trimming cost V 1 base and J 6 bases, with 15 bases left between them. The CDR3 spells CASSLGWGLKSEAFF. The CDR3 bases are TGTGCCAGCAGCTTAGGGTGGGGGCTGAAGTCTGAAGCTTTCTTT.

This clone is a singleton in its sample. A read error is likely here: a far larger clone is one base away. The sample holds other DNA sequences that translate to the same CDR3. The rearrangement uses TRBV5-1 and TRBJ2-7, with D perhaps matching TRBD1 (5 bases). The CDR3 covers 11 residues. The V end lost 4 bases, the J end lost 3 bases, and 5 bases lay between the germline ends. Germline CDR1 reads SGHRS; CDR2 reads YFSETQ. The CDR3 reads CASSDSYEQYF. The CDR3 DNA is TGCGCCAGCAGCGACAGCTACGAGCAGTACTTC.

This clone was found once. V gene TRBV10-3 combines with J gene TRBJ1-2, with D unresolved. V lost 2 bases, J lost 3 bases, and 19 bases lay in between. Germline CDR1 and CDR2: ENHRY and SYGVKD. The CDR3 contains 17 residues. The chain's CDR3 is CAISEPGLGVTYYGYTF. The DNA for the CDR3 is TGTGCCATCAGTGAGCCTGGACTCGGGGTAACTTACTATGGCTACACCTTC.

V usage is TRBV5-1 and J usage is TRBJ2-5, with 12 bases lining up with TRBD2. This CDR3 spans 14 amino acids. V lost 8 bases, J lost 7 bases, and 9 bases stayed unmatched. Germline assignment: CDR1 SGHRS and CDR2 YFSETQ. CDR3 DNA: TGCGCCAGTAAAAAGACTAGCGGGAGCGGGACCCAGTACTTC. Translating it yields CASKKTSGSGTQYF.

The rearrangement links TRBV11-3 to TRBJ2-1; TRBD2 aligns across 7 bases. With V trimmed by 3 bases and J by 12 bases, 2 bases remained unmatched. Germline V gene data show CDR1 as SGHNT and CDR2 as YENEEA. The length of the CDR3 is 11 residues. CDR3 DNA sequence: TGTGCCAGCAGCTTCGGGGGGACGCAGTTCTTC. Encoded protein: CASSFGGTQFF.

The J gene is TRBJ1-5, the V gene TRBV9, with TRBD1 as a possible D gene (6 bases). This CDR3 region has 14 residues. Germline assignment: CDR1 SGDLS and CDR2 YYNGEE. V lost 4 bases and J 7 bases, leaving 15 bases between the germline ends. The CDR3 DNA sequence: TGTGCCAGCAGCCCCGCCGGGGGCGGGCAGCCCCAGCATTTT. The encoded protein is CASSPAGGGQPQHF.

The genes are TRBV5-1 and TRBJ2-7, with 7 positions matching TRBD1. CDR1 SGHRS and CDR2 YFSETQ come from the germline V gene. The CDR3 consists of 14 residues. V lost 4 bases and J lost 3; bases outside the gene matches: 7. The CDR3 loop is CASSGGQTYYEQYF. The CDR3 DNA is TGCGCCAGCAGCGGGGGACAGACTTACTACGAGCAGTACTTC.

This chain joins TRBV6-5 and TRBJ1-2; D gene unclear. Germline V gene sequence: CDR1 MNHEY, CDR2 SVGAGI. The CDR3 totals 12 residues. The V end lost 7 bases, the J end lost 4 bases, and 10 bases lay between the germline ends. CDR3 nucleotide sequence: TGTGCCAGCACTGTTTGGGCCTATGGCTACACCTTC. Encoded protein: CASTVWAYGYTF.

V and J are TRBV29-1 and TRBJ1-2; no reliable D call. This CDR3 has 11 amino acids. Trimming took off 3 bases at V and 2 bases at J, with 4 bases between the two ends. Per germline, CDR1 SQVTM and CDR2 ANQGSEA. The DNA for the CDR3 is TGCAGCGTTGACCGGAACTATGGCTACACCTTC. Protein product: CSVDRNYGYTF.